This TCR beta chain was captured in a study of technical replicates of blood from several donors listed by TCRdb under 2017. Worth noting for this clone: The antigen it recognizes is unknown. No per-base quality is available; no much larger clone lies one base away.

The CDR3, cysteine through phenylalanine, is 16 amino acids long. Just CDR3 DNA is preserved here, 48 bases in frame from base 1. Trimming takes 5 bases off V and 1 base off J; junction bases not matched to a gene: 7. Reading the germline V gene (reference sequence) gives CDR1 MNHEY and CDR2 SMNVEV. The library was made by the immunoSEQ multiplex PCR assay. As stored in TCRdb, this immuneACCESS dataset retains in-frame rearrangements with V and J assigned. A fraction of the clones does not appear; measured against another copy, unresolved V genes explain less than half of the discrepancy, and the remainder lacks a known reason. The sample includes over 60,000 clones, with 93% observed a single time. The ten most abundant clones make up 0.25% to 0.3% of the sample.

The rearrangement joined TRBV27 to TRBJ2-1; 8 central nucleotides agree with TRBD2. The TCR was taken from a human donor in good health. Sequenced sample: T cells isolated from PBMCs. CDR3 sequence: CASSRSPGGSYNEQFF. The nucleotide sequence is given as TGTGCCAGCAGTAGATCCCCGGGGGGGTCCTACAATGAGCAGTTCTTC.